This paragraph covers one T cell receptor (beta chain) sequence. The data originate from a study of CD8 T cells in Susac syndrome. Germline CDR1 is LGHNA and CDR2 is YSLEER. This CDR3 region has 16 residues. V lost 3 bases and J 0 bases, leaving 14 bases between the germline ends. Random hexamers primed reverse transcription of about 0.5 to 1 ug RNA. By means of immunoSEQ multiplex PCR, TCR beta CDR3 spanning 54 Vbeta and 13 Jbeta underwent amplification. TCRdb itself ran the immunoSEQ multiplex PCR reads through MiXCR, one entry per CDR3 protein. The sample includes 69,000 or so distinct CDR3 sequences, roughly 94% seen only once; the top ten take roughly 0.24%.

This receptor was taken from a human donor in good health. This chain connects TRBV4-3 to TRBJ1-2; no reliable D call. Sequencing was done on a sample of CD8+ T cells from PBMCs. CDR3 loop: CASSQLKGPTNYGYTF. The CDR3 DNA is TGCGCCAGCAGCCAGCTGAAAGGCCCTACTAACTATGGCTACACCTTC.